This is a list of T cell receptor beta chains from one sample in a study of cytomegalovirus exposure and HLA in healthy donors. Data came from immunoSEQ multiplex PCR; TCRdb stores just in-frame clones and leaves some out. The sample contains around 150,000 clones, 55% to 80% of which appear only once. The sample was PBMCs. The receptor set was obtained from a woman between 18 and 30 years old in good health and CMV-seropositive. CDR3s include the opening cysteine and the closing phenylalanine or tryptophan. A D gene is named only where the DNA matches it firmly. Expanded clones get a size class; other rows say once, few or many, or leave the size out.

clone_size,d_call,v_call,j_call,cdr3_nt,cdr3_aa
NA,NA,TRBV6-1,TRBJ1-4,TGTGCCAGCAAGACACTGGAATGGGAAAAACTGTTTTTT,CASKTLEWEKLFF
NA,NA,TRBV7-9,TRBJ2-7,TGTGCCAGCAGCTTAGCGACAGGAGGCGCCGAGCAGTACTTC,CASSLATGGAEQYF
NA,NA,TRBV4-3,TRBJ2-3,TGCGCCAGCAGCCAGGACCGCTTGGCGGGGGCCCCAGATACGCAGTATTTT,CASSQDRLAGAPDTQYF
few,TRBD2,TRBV29-1,TRBJ2-1,TGCAGCGTGACGGGAGGGCCAAGCTCCTACAATGAGCAGTTCTTC,CSVTGGPSSYNEQFF
NA,TRBD2,TRBV5-6,TRBJ2-5,TGTGCCAGCAGCTTTCCAGCGGGGGGAGAGACCCAGTACTTC,CASSFPAGGETQYF
NA,NA,TRBV4-2,TRBJ1-2,TGTGCCAGCAGCCAAGATCATCAGGGAGGGGGCTATGGCTACACCTTC,CASSQDHQGGGYGYTF
NA,TRBD2,TRBV5-4,TRBJ2-7,TGTGCCAGCAGCCGGGGACTAGCGGGGGTCGAGCAGTACTTC,CASSRGLAGVEQYF
NA,TRBD1,TRBV5-4,TRBJ2-1,TGTGCCAGCCCCAGGGGGAGTCTTACCTACAATGAGCAGTTCTTC,CASPRGSLTYNEQFF
NA,NA,TRBV4-3,TRBJ1-6,TGCGCCAGCAGCCAAGAGTGGGGGGGTAATTCACCCCTCCACTTT,CASSQEWGGNSPLHF
few,NA,TRBV19,TRBJ1-1,TGTGCCAGTAGTGACAGGTACACTGAAGCTTTCTTT,CASSDRYTEAFF